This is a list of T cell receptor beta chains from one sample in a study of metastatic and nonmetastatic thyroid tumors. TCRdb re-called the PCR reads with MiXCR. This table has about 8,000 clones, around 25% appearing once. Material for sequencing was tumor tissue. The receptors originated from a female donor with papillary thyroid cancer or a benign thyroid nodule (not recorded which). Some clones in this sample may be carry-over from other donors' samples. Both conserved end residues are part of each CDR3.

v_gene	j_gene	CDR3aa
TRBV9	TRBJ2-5	CASSAAGGGMETQYF
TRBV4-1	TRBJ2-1	CASSQDLYDRDEQFF
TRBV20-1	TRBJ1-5	CSANGINQPQHF
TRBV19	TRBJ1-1	CASSWGRTEAFF
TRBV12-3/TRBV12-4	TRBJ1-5	CASSLLRDQPQHF
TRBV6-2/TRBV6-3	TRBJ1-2	CASSWAGRGDYGYTF
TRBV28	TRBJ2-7	CASSSAGTSGNLVYEQYF
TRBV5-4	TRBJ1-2	CASNLDRVRYGYTF
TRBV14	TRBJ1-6	CASSQDVKALHF
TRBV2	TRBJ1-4	CARQEPTNEKLFF
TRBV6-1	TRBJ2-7	CASSERNRGPPYEQYF
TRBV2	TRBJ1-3	CASSVGLTSGNTIYF
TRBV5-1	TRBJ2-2	CASSLLPNTGELFF
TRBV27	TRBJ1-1	CASSGEERGGGTEAFF
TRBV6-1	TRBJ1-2	CASKTGVYYGYTF
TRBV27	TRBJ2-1	CASSSPAGGRNEQFF
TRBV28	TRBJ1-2	CASSYTGGGYGYTF
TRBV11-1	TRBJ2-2	CASSYPGEGRDTGELFF
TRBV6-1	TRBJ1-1	CASSFYREMNTEAFF
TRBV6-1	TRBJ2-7	CASSPLQGISYEQYF
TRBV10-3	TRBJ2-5	CAISDSGGREETQYF
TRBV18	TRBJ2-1	CASSPLGNEQFF
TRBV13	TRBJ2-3	CASSQTGTGLAETSTDTQYF
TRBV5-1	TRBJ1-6	CASSLDMGNAYNSPLHF
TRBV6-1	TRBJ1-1	CASSPNTDTEAFF
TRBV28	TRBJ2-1	CASMGLAGYNEQFF
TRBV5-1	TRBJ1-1	CASSLDANTEAFF
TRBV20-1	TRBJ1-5	CSAGQGVGQPQHF
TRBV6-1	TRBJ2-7	CASSDGQGPYEQYF
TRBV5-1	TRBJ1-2	CASSLNPTGDGYTF
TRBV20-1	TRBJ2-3	CSARDLRQARPWDTQYF
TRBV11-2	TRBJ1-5	CASSLGTVYSNQPQHF
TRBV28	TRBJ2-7	CASSPTGKDNEQYF
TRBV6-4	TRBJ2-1	CASSDSGPTDEQFF
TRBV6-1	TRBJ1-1	CASSVTGGAVEAFF
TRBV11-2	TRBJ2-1	CASSLELAVGGSYNEQFF
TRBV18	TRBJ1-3	CASSSDRGFSGNTIYF
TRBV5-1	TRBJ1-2	CASSSGTAIYGYTF
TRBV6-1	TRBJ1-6	CASLEGSPLHF
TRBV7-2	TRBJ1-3	CASTTRGEAGNTIYF
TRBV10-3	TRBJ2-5	CAIRGGAGVQETQYF
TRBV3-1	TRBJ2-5	CASSQSNGGEETQYF
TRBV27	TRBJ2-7	CATSLASSGNEHYF
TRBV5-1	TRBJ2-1	CSPPGTNFYNEQFF
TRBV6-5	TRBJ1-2	CASSSGQSPYGYTF
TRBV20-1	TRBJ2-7	CSVTETGLAETYEQYF
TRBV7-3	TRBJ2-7	CASSLGLTGGPDEQYF
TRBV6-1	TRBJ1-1	CASSPPSHTEAFF
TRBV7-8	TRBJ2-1	CASSQASSGTGSNEQFF
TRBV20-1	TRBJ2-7	CSAKSGSSSGEQYF
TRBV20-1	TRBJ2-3	CSARDRVGAGTQYF
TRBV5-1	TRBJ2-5	CASSLLASYQETQYF
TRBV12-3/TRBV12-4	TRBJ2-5	CASSVGRIQETQYF
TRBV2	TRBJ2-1	CASSEEGRVRGPGYNEQFF
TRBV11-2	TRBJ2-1	CASSPGGVAGGNEQFF
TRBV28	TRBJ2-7	CASSGDRGQMDEQYF
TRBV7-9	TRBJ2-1	CASSSGLSGNEQFF
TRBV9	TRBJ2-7	CASSVGPGYGREDEQYF
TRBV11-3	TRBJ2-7	CASSLGYGEQYF